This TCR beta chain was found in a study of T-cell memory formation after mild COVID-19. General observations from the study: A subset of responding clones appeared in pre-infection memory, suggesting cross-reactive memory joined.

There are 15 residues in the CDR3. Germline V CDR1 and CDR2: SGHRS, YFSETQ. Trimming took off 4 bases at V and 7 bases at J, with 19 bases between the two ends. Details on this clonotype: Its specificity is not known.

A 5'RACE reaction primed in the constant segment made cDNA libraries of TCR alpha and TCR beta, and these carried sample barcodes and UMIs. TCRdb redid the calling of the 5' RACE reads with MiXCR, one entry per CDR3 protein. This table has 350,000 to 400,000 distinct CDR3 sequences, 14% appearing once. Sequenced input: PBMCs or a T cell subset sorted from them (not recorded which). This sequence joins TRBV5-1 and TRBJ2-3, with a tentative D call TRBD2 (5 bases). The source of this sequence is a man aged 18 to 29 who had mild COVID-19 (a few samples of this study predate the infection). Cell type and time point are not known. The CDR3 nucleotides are TGCGCCAGCAGCCTACTAGGAGACTTTACCAATACGCAGTATTTT. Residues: CASSLLGDFTNTQYF.